This is a list of T cell receptor beta chains from one sample in a study of blood T cell repertoires in COVID-19. This table comes from immunoSEQ multiplex PCR, and its TCRdb copy is limited to in-frame clones, with some not included. Of roughly 200,000 clones listed, approximately 90% are singletons. Sequences were obtained from peripheral blood. These receptors originate from a man in his forties or fifties with active or convalescent COVID-19. The CDR3 runs from the conserved cysteine through the conserved F or W. Fields, in order: D gene, clone size, V gene, J gene, CDR3 DNA, CDR3 protein. D genes are given only for firm matches. Clone size, where shown, is once, few, many, or a class for clones that have expanded.

NA	NA	TRBV4-1	TRBJ2-1	TGCGCCAGCAGCTCCCCCACAGGCGATGAGCAGTTCTTC	CASSSPTGDEQFF
NA	NA	TRBV28	TRBJ1-5	TGTGCCAGCAGTTTATTGGCAGGGGTGGATCAGCCCCAGCATTTT	CASSLLAGVDQPQHF
NA	NA	TRBV7-8	TRBJ2-1	TGTGCCAGCAGCTCAATCCAGCGTCATGAGCAGTTCTTC	CASSSIQRHEQFF
NA	NA	TRBV29-1	TRBJ1-3	TGCAGCGTTGAAGGGCCAGGGACAGGAAACACCATATATTTT	CSVEGPGTGNTIYF
NA	NA	TRBV5-5	TRBJ2-1	TGTGCCAGCAGCTTGACAGCTTCACTCAAGTATGAGCAGTTCTTC	CASSLTASLKYEQFF
NA	few	TRBV5-1	TRBJ1-5	TGCGCCAGCAGCTTCGGGGTTGGCAATCAGCCCCAGCATTTT	CASSFGVGNQPQHF
NA	NA	TRBV11-3	TRBJ1-2	TGTGCCAGCAGCTTCGGACATTTCCCTAACTATGGCTACACCTTC	CASSFGHFPNYGYTF
TRBD1	NA	TRBV6-5	TRBJ2-3	TGTGCCAGCAAATGGGGACAGAACACAGATACGCAGTATTTT	CASKWGQNTDTQYF
TRBD1	NA	TRBV10-3	TRBJ2-7	TGTGCCACAGGACAGGCCTACGAGCAGTACTTC	CATGQAYEQYF
TRBD1	NA	TRBV18	TRBJ2-3	TGTGCCAGCGGTCGACAGGGGGCAAATACGCAGTATTTT	CASGRQGANTQYF
TRBD1	NA	TRBV19	TRBJ2-1	TGTGCCAGTAGTGGGGGACAGCATTACAATGAGCAGTTCTTC	CASSGGQHYNEQFF
NA	NA	TRBV11-2	TRBJ1-2	TGTGCCAGCAGCTCTAAGTATGGCTACACCTTC	CASSSKYGYTF